This T cell receptor beta chain is drawn from a study of OX40 agonist ivuxolimab in advanced cancers. Study summary: Clinicians treated patients with ivuxolimab, an agonistic anti-OX40 (CD134) antibody.

Looked up from germline, CDR1 is SNHLY and CDR2 is FYNNEI. Trimming cost V 6 bases and J 6 bases; bases outside gene matches: 13. The CDR3 extends over 15 amino acids. Details on this clone: As yet, its antigen is unknown.

Patients were ineligible given autoimmune disease history or systemic immunosuppression. General study results and limits: Low normalized T-cell clonal expansion also characterized some of the nonresponders.

Some clones are missing from TCRdb's copy, which holds only in-frame ones; the method was immunoSEQ multiplex PCR. This sample has about 34,000 clones, with around 85% found just once. The specimen was CD4+ or CD8+ T cells sorted from blood, collected in a trial of the OX40 agonist ivuxolimab. This clonotype originated in an adult with an advanced solid tumor such as melanoma, head and neck, liver or kidney cancer. This chain connects TRBV2 to TRBJ2-7; 8 bases map to TRBD1. Here the CDR3 reads CASSPVRTGTLEQYF. In DNA, the CDR3 is TGTGCCAGCAGCCCCGTAAGGACAGGGACCCTCGAGCAGTACTTC.